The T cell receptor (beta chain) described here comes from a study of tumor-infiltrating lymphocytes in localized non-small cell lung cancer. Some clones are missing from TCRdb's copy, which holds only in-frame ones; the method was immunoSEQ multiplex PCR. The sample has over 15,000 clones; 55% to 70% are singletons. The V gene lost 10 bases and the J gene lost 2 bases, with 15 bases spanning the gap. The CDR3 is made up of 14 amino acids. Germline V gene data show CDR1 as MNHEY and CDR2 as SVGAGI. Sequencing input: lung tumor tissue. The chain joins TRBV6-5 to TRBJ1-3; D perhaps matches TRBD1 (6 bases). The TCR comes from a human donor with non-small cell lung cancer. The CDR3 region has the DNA TGTGCCACTTTACAGGGAGCGCCTGGAAACACCATATATTTT. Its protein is CATLQGAPGNTIYF.